The source of this T cell receptor beta chain is a study of blood T cell repertoires in COVID-19. Profiled with immunoSEQ multiplex PCR; TCRdb holds only in-frame clones, not every one. The data show about 480,000 clones, 88% seen once. This CDR3 is built from 17 residues. The germline V gene encodes CDR1 MNHEY and CDR2 SVGEGT. V gave up 0 bases and J gave up 7 bases; unmatched junction bases: 9. Specimen: PBMCs or T cells enriched from blood (not recorded which). This chain joins TRBV6-2 or TRBV6-3 and TRBJ1-2; 12 nucleotides agree with TRBD1. This clonotype was sampled from a woman aged 40-49 years who had recovered from COVID-19. For the CDR3, the DNA is TGTGCCAGCAGTTACTCGGGGGACAGGGGGCTTTTACGTGGCTACACCTTC. Protein sequence: CASSYSGDRGLLRGYTF.